This T cell receptor beta chain was recovered during a study of blood T cells in healthy people across ages. For the second PCR, which ran for about 6 to 11 cycles, a sample-barcoded 5' primer and a J-beta primer mix were used. The yield of each sample was at least 2.5 million CDR3-containing paired-end reads. MiXCR, applied by TCRdb to the 5' RACE reads, yields one record per CDR3 protein. Of approximately 770,000 distinct CDR3 sequences detected, about three fifths appear once; the ten largest clones hold approximately 20%. This CDR3 contains 13 residues. Germline V gene lookup returns CDR1 SQVTM and CDR2 ANQGSEA. Trimming cost V 4 bases and J 3 bases, with 12 bases left between them. They isolated at least 6.5 million PBMCs from each sample.

The V call is TRBV29-1, the J call TRBJ2-5; D not resolved. This TCR came from a man aged 25 to 45 in good health. Sequencing input: blood. The CDR3 loop reads CSVGVSTKETQYF. CDR3 DNA: TGCAGCGTTGGTGTTAGCACTAAAGAGACCCAGTACTTC.